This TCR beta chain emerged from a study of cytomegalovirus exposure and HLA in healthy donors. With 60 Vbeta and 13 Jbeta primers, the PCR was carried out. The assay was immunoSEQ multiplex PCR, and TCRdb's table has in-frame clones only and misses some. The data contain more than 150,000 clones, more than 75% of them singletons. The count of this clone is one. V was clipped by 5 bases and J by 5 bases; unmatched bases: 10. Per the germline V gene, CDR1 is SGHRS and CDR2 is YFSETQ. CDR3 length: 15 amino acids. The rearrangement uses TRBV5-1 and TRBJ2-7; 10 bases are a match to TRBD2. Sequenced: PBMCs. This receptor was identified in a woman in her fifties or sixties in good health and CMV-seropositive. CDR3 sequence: CASSESGGAWDEQYF. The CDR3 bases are TGCGCCAGCAGTGAAAGCGGGGGGGCCTGGGACGAGCAGTACTTC.